The sample holds one count of the clone carrying this T cell receptor (beta chain). The data stem from a study of blood T cell repertoires in COVID-19. In the study overall: There were acute and convalescent COVID-19 samples, and they came from the United States, Italy and Spain.

Germline-derived CDR1 and CDR2 are SGHNT and YYREEE (reference sequence). Trimming removed 3 bases at V and 0 bases at J, with 12 bases between. This CDR3 has 15 residues. Original handling: Amplified reference gene primers provided the basis for estimating nucleated cell counts. TCRdb keeps only in-frame clones here, not all; method: immunoSEQ multiplex PCR. That table supplies the V and J calls and clone size; D and trimming were determined from the DNA. The sample has 45,000 to 50,000 clones, 80% to 90% seen once. This receptor was identified in a man aged 35 to 55 with acute or convalescent COVID-19. The genes are TRBV5-4 and TRBJ1-2, with D unclear. What was sequenced was peripheral blood. The CDR3 sequence is CASSSRGLSNYGYTF. CDR3 in DNA: TGTGCCAGCAGCTCCCGAGGGCTTTCTAACTATGGCTACACCTTC.